This is a list of T cell receptor beta chains from one sample in a study of post-analysis software for immune sequencing data. TCRdb reprocessed the PCR reads via MiXCR and lists one record per CDR3 protein. The sample contains around 260,000 distinct CDR3 sequences, around 34% of which appear only once. Sequenced input: blood. The receptors derive from a girl aged 5 to 17 with multiple sclerosis. The CDR3 runs from the conserved cysteine through the conserved F or W. A D gene is named only where the DNA matches it firmly. Clone size is stated in some rows and not others, as once, few, many or a class when expanded.

D gene | J gene | clone size | V gene | CDR3 DNA | CDR3 protein
TRBD1 | TRBJ1-2 | many | TRBV3-1 | TGTGCCAGCAGCCAAGTCTCGACAGGGAGTGGCTACACCTTC | CASSQVSTGSGYTF
TRBD1 | TRBJ1-2 | . | TRBV2 | TGTGCCAGCAGTACCGAGACAGGGACTTATGGCTACACCTTC | CASSTETGTYGYTF
. | TRBJ1-5 | many | TRBV7-8 | TGTGCCAGCAGCAACAGTGGACAGATCAATCAGCCCCAGCATTTT | CASSNSGQINQPQHF
. | TRBJ2-1 | . | TRBV11-2 | TGTGCCAGCAGCTTCATAGACGATGAGCAGTTCTTC | CASSFIDDEQFF
TRBD2 | TRBJ2-5 | few | TRBV24-1 | TGTGCCACCAGTGACCCCGGACTAGCGGACCAAGAGACCCAGTACTTC | CATSDPGLADQETQYF
. | TRBJ1-2 | many | TRBV6-5 | TGTGCCAGCAGTTACTCGAGATGGGAAGATGGCTACACCTTC | CASSYSRWEDGYTF
. | TRBJ1-1 | . | TRBV9 | TGTGCCAGCAGCGCTTTCAGGGAAACTGAAGCTTTCTTT | CASSAFRETEAFF
. | TRBJ2-2 | once | TRBV29-1 | TGCAGCGTTGACAGAACGAACACCGGGGAGCTGTTTTTT | CSVDRTNTGELFF
TRBD1 | TRBJ1-1 | few | TRBV7-2 | TGTGCCAGCAGCTTAGCGGGGACAGGGGGGAGTAGCACTGAAGCTTTCTTT | CASSLAGTGGSSTEAFF
. | TRBJ1-2 | many | TRBV5-1 | TGCGCCAGCAGCTTGGGCACCGGGACAAACTATGGCTACACCTTC | CASSLGTGTNYGYTF
. | TRBJ1-5 | . | TRBV5-8 | TGTGCCAGCAGCGGGGGTACGCTCAGCAATCAGCCCCAGCATTTT | CASSGGTLSNQPQHF
. | TRBJ2-7 | many | TRBV7-9 | TGTGCCAGCAGCTTAGCCCCCTTAGAGCAGTACTTC | CASSLAPLEQYF
. | TRBJ2-2 | many | TRBV29-1 | TGCAGCGTTGAAGACGGCGTTGGGCCCACCGGGGAGCTGTTTTTT | CSVEDGVGPTGELFF
. | TRBJ2-2 | many | TRBV29-1 | TGCAGCGCCAAGCACACCGGGGAGCTGTTTTTT | CSAKHTGELFF
TRBD1 | TRBJ1-2 | . | TRBV12-3/TRBV12-4 | TGTGCCAGCAGTGCTACGACAGGGCATAGAGGCTACACCTTC | CASSATTGHRGYTF
TRBD2 | TRBJ2-3 | many | TRBV18 | TGTGCCAGCAGCTTGGGGCTAGCGGGAACAGATACGCAGTATTTT | CASSLGLAGTDTQYF
. | TRBJ1-4 | . | TRBV7-8 | TGTGCCAGCAGCTTAGCGCGGAGAGAAAAACTGTTTTTT | CASSLARREKLFF
TRBD1 | TRBJ1-2 | many | TRBV29-1 | TGCAGCGTTGTGCGTTCTCAGGGGGGCGGCTACACCTTC | CSVVRSQGGGYTF
. | TRBJ1-2 | few | TRBV6-1 | TGTGCCAGCAGTGAAAGGACAGCCATGTATGGCTACACCTTC | CASSERTAMYGYTF
TRBD2 | TRBJ2-5 | many | TRBV20-1 | TGCAGTGCTAGAGATCTGGCTAGCGGGGGGCAAGAGACCCAGTACTTC | CSARDLASGGQETQYF
. | TRBJ1-1 | . | TRBV18 | TGTGCCAGCTCACCGGGGAGTGGGAACACTGAAGCTTTCTTT | CASSPGSGNTEAFF
TRBD2 | TRBJ2-7 | few | TRBV20-1 | TGCAGTGCTAGGGCCGGGACTAGCGCCTACGAGCAGTACTTC | CSARAGTSAYEQYF
. | TRBJ2-6 | . | TRBV5-1 | TGCGCCAGCAGCTTGGTCGTAGGGGGTAGTGGGGCCAACGTCCTGACTTTC | CASSLVVGGSGANVLTF
TRBD2 | TRBJ2-7 | many | TRBV30 | TGTGCCTGGAGTACGGAGGGACTAGCGAGACCCTACGAGCAGTACTTC | CAWSTEGLARPYEQYF
TRBD2 | TRBJ2-1 | . | TRBV4-1 | TGCGCCAGCAGCCCGATAACTAGCGGGGGGGCGTTTGAGCAGTTCTTC | CASSPITSGGAFEQFF
. | TRBJ2-4 | . | TRBV12-3/TRBV12-4 | TGTGCCAGCAGTCGGGAAGTTCCAGCCAAAAACATTCAGTACTTC | CASSREVPAKNIQYF
TRBD1 | TRBJ1-1 | . | TRBV6-5 | TGTGCCAGCAGTCAGGGGGTAATGGGTGAAGCTTTCTTT | CASSQGVMGEAFF
. | TRBJ1-6 | few | TRBV12-3/TRBV12-4 | TGTGCCAGCAGTCACAGGGCCGGGAGCTCCTATAATTCACCCCTCCACTTT | CASSHRAGSSYNSPLHF
TRBD2 | TRBJ2-1 | . | TRBV20-1 | TGCAGTGCTAGGAGGGCGGGACTAGCGGGATCCCTAAAAAACAATGAGCAGTTCTTC | CSARRAGLAGSLKNNEQFF
TRBD2 | TRBJ2-7 | . | TRBV7-6 | TGTGCCAGCAGCATCCTCGGGACTAGCGGCTACAATGAGCAGTACTTC | CASSILGTSGYNEQYF
TRBD1 | TRBJ1-1 | many | TRBV5-1 | TGCGCCAGCAGCTTTTGGACAGGGGCGAACACTGAAGCTTTCTTT | CASSFWTGANTEAFF
. | TRBJ2-2 | few | TRBV25-1 | TGTGCCAGCAGTGCGGCCGGGGAGCTGTTTTTT | CASSAAGELFF
TRBD2 | TRBJ2-1 | many | TRBV29-1 | TGCAGCTCCCCGGCGGCTAGCGGGGGGCGGAATGAGCAGTTCTTC | CSSPAASGGRNEQFF
TRBD1 | TRBJ1-4 | . | TRBV20-1 | TGCAGTGCTAGTCCGGGACAGCCCAATGAAAAACTGTTTTTT | CSASPGQPNEKLFF
. | TRBJ1-5 | few | TRBV2 | TGTGCCAGCAGTAGGGAGGGCAATCAGCCCCAGCATTTT | CASSREGNQPQHF
TRBD1 | TRBJ2-5 | many | TRBV10-3 | TGTGCCATCAGTGTGGGACAGGGGGGCTCGCAAGAGACCCAGTACTTC | CAISVGQGGSQETQYF
. | TRBJ1-1 | . | TRBV4-1 | TGCGCCAGCAGCCGAGCAGGGAGGAACACTGAAGCTTTCTTT | CASSRAGRNTEAFF
TRBD1 | TRBJ1-2 | many | TRBV5-1 | TGCGCCAGCAGCGCGGGAACAGGGGGCGACTATGGCTACACCTTC | CASSAGTGGDYGYTF
. | TRBJ2-4 | few | TRBV7-8 | TGTGCCAGCAGCTTAGTCCCAAGTACAAACATTCAGTACTTC | CASSLVPSTNIQYF
. | TRBJ2-5 | few | TRBV29-1 | TGCAGCGTTGCCCGGCCCGCGCGAGGTGAGACCCAGTACTTC | CSVARPARGETQYF
. | TRBJ2-1 | many | TRBV7-8 | TGTGCCAGCAGTCTAGGGGCGACTACGGGTTACAATGAGCAGTTCTTC | CASSLGATTGYNEQFF
. | TRBJ2-7 | . | TRBV5-1 | TGCGCCAGCAGCTCAAAAGGCTCGAACGTATGGGAGCAGTACTTC | CASSSKGSNVWEQYF
TRBD2 | TRBJ2-5 | many | TRBV2 | TGTGCCAGCAGTGACATGCTAGCGGGAAGGGAGACCCAGTACTTC | CASSDMLAGRETQYF
. | TRBJ1-5 | . | TRBV20-1 | TGCAGTGCTAGACCCTCGGGGAGGGGGAATCAGCCCCAGCATTTT | CSARPSGRGNQPQHF